These T cell receptor beta chains were read from a single sample in a study of HIV-infected patients and healthy controls. TCRdb reprocessed the 5' RACE reads with MiXCR, giving one entry per CDR3 protein. The table lists 15,000 to 18,000 distinct CDR3 sequences, 7% of them singletons. Sequencing input: blood. The receptors were gathered from an adult in good health. Both conserved end residues are part of each CDR3. A D gene is named only where the DNA matches it firmly. Size tells how often a clone was seen (once, few, many) or the class of an expanded clone, and some rows leave it out.

d_gene: NA
j_gene: TRBJ1-1
v_gene: TRBV15
abundance: many
CDR3nt: TGTGCCACCAGCAGATCGACAGGCGCTGAAGCTTTCTTT
CDR3aa: CATSRSTGAEAFF

d_gene: NA
j_gene: TRBJ2-4
v_gene: TRBV20-1
abundance: many
CDR3nt: TGCAGTGCTAGAGAGGTGGGTGGGAACATTCAGTACTTC
CDR3aa: CSAREVGGNIQYF

d_gene: NA
j_gene: TRBJ2-1
v_gene: TRBV6-2/TRBV6-3
abundance: many
CDR3nt: TGTGCCAGCAGTTTATTAGGTTTTGAGAATGAGCAGTTCTTC
CDR3aa: CASSLLGFENEQFF

d_gene: NA
j_gene: TRBJ1-1
v_gene: TRBV11-3
abundance: few
CDR3nt: TGTGCCAGCAGCGCCTACCCCAGGGTCTTCTCTGAAGCTTTCTTT
CDR3aa: CASSAYPRVFSEAFF

d_gene: TRBD1
j_gene: TRBJ2-1
v_gene: TRBV18
abundance: many
CDR3nt: TGTGCCAGCTCACCACTGGGGGGGACAGGGGACCATGAGCAGTTCTTC
CDR3aa: CASSPLGGTGDHEQFF

d_gene: TRBD1
j_gene: TRBJ2-7
v_gene: TRBV27
abundance: NA
CDR3nt: TGTGCCAGCCGCCGACAGGGATTTTCCTACGAGCAGTACTTC
CDR3aa: CASRRQGFSYEQYF

d_gene: NA
j_gene: TRBJ1-6
v_gene: TRBV4-2
abundance: many
CDR3nt: TGTGCCAGCAGCCAAGATCTGGCGGTTAGCTCCTATAATTCACCCCTCCACTTT
CDR3aa: CASSQDLAVSSYNSPLHF

d_gene: NA
j_gene: TRBJ2-7
v_gene: TRBV6-1
abundance: many
CDR3nt: TGTGCCAGCAGTGTCCGCCCCACCTACGAGCAGTACTTC
CDR3aa: CASSVRPTYEQYF

d_gene: NA
j_gene: TRBJ1-1
v_gene: TRBV30
abundance: few
CDR3nt: TGTGCCTGGGACAGCTGGGGGAACACTGAAGCTTTCTTT
CDR3aa: CAWDSWGNTEAFF

d_gene: TRBD2
j_gene: TRBJ2-5
v_gene: TRBV14
abundance: many
CDR3nt: TGTGCCAGCAGCCACTGGACTAGCGGGGCCCAAGAGACCCAGTACTTC
CDR3aa: CASSHWTSGAQETQYF

d_gene: NA
j_gene: TRBJ2-5
v_gene: TRBV7-2
abundance: many
CDR3nt: TGTGCCAGCAGCTTAGCGATGGGGACACGGGAGACCCAGTACTTC
CDR3aa: CASSLAMGTRETQYF

d_gene: NA
j_gene: TRBJ2-5
v_gene: TRBV4-1
abundance: many
CDR3nt: TGCGCCAGCAGCCATGTACAGGGAGAACAAGAGACCCAGTACTTC
CDR3aa: CASSHVQGEQETQYF

d_gene: NA
j_gene: TRBJ2-7
v_gene: TRBV29-1
abundance: NA
CDR3nt: TGCAGCGCCGAAGGGGACAAATACGAGCAGTACTTC
CDR3aa: CSAEGDKYEQYF

d_gene: NA
j_gene: TRBJ2-3
v_gene: TRBV20-1
abundance: many
CDR3nt: TGCAGTGCTCGAACCAGGAGGCTATACGATACGCAGTATTTT
CDR3aa: CSARTRRLYDTQYF

d_gene: TRBD1
j_gene: TRBJ2-1
v_gene: TRBV20-1
abundance: many
CDR3nt: TGCAGTGCTACAAATTACGGACAGGTCTCGAATGAGCAGTTCTTC
CDR3aa: CSATNYGQVSNEQFF

d_gene: NA
j_gene: TRBJ1-4
v_gene: TRBV10-3
abundance: many
CDR3nt: TGTGCCACCTCCGGTTGGGGGGAAAGTGAAAAACTGTTTTTT
CDR3aa: CATSGWGESEKLFF

d_gene: NA
j_gene: TRBJ2-1
v_gene: TRBV4-3
abundance: many
CDR3nt: TGCGCCAGCAGCCAAGATCTGTTCCGCAGCTCGCGGGGGCCAGGTACGAATGAGCAGTTCTTC
CDR3aa: CASSQDLFRSSRGPGTNEQFF

d_gene: NA
j_gene: TRBJ2-7
v_gene: TRBV4-2
abundance: medium-sized
CDR3nt: TGTGCCAGCAGCCAGCTGTTCGGGAGATTGTACGAGCAGTACTTC
CDR3aa: CASSQLFGRLYEQYF

d_gene: NA
j_gene: TRBJ2-1
v_gene: TRBV21-1
abundance: NA
CDR3nt: TGTGCCAGCAGCAAAGCGCATAGGGGAGCCCCCTACAATGAGCAGTTCTTC
CDR3aa: CASSKAHRGAPYNEQFF

d_gene: TRBD2
j_gene: TRBJ2-2
v_gene: TRBV20-1
abundance: many
CDR3nt: TGCAGTGCTAGAGATTCACTAGCGGGGGCCGGTACCGGGGAGCTGTTTTTT
CDR3aa: CSARDSLAGAGTGELFF

d_gene: TRBD2
j_gene: TRBJ2-4
v_gene: TRBV7-2
abundance: many
CDR3nt: TGTGCCAGCAGCTTAGGGGTAGCGGGAGGGCCGAGAAACATTCAGTACTTC
CDR3aa: CASSLGVAGGPRNIQYF

d_gene: TRBD2
j_gene: TRBJ2-1
v_gene: TRBV13
abundance: many
CDR3nt: TGTGCCAGCAGCTCGGGACTAGCCACTGAGCAGTTCTTC
CDR3aa: CASSSGLATEQFF

d_gene: NA
j_gene: TRBJ1-2
v_gene: TRBV27
abundance: many
CDR3nt: TGTGCCAGCAGTTTACGAGGGAATGGAAACTATGGCTACACCTTC
CDR3aa: CASSLRGNGNYGYTF

d_gene: TRBD2
j_gene: TRBJ2-1
v_gene: TRBV2
abundance: many
CDR3nt: TGTGCCTCGGACGGGGGGATCCGCCGCAATGAGCAGTTCTTC
CDR3aa: CASDGGIRRNEQFF

d_gene: NA
j_gene: TRBJ1-3
v_gene: TRBV12-3/TRBV12-4
abundance: few
CDR3nt: TGTGCCAGCAGTCCTTCAGGGCAGGGGTCTCCGAGCTCTGGAAACACCATATATTTT
CDR3aa: CASSPSGQGSPSSGNTIYF

d_gene: NA
j_gene: TRBJ2-4
v_gene: TRBV6-1
abundance: many
CDR3nt: TGTGCCAGCAGTGAGTTAGACCGCGGGGCCAAAAACATTCAGTACTTC
CDR3aa: CASSELDRGAKNIQYF

d_gene: TRBD1
j_gene: TRBJ2-7
v_gene: TRBV10-3
abundance: many
CDR3nt: TGTGCCATCAGTGAGTCGACAGGGGGCTCCTACGAGCAGTACTTC
CDR3aa: CAISESTGGSYEQYF

d_gene: NA
j_gene: TRBJ1-5
v_gene: TRBV5-1
abundance: many
CDR3nt: TGCGCCAGCAGCTTGGTGAGACTCTTTAGCAATCAGCCCCAGCATTTT
CDR3aa: CASSLVRLFSNQPQHF

d_gene: NA
j_gene: TRBJ1-1
v_gene: TRBV20-1
abundance: many
CDR3nt: TGCAGTGCTAGAGTCATGGGGGGATGGGACACTGAAGCTTTCTTT
CDR3aa: CSARVMGGWDTEAFF

d_gene: NA
j_gene: TRBJ2-7
v_gene: TRBV21-1
abundance: many
CDR3nt: TGTGCCAGCAGCAAAAGGGGGCCAGGATTATGGTACGAGCAGTACTTC
CDR3aa: CASSKRGPGLWYEQYF

d_gene: NA
j_gene: TRBJ2-1
v_gene: TRBV5-1
abundance: few
CDR3nt: TGCGCCAGCAGCCCTAACCAAGGGGGATCCTACAATGAGCAGTTCTTC
CDR3aa: CASSPNQGGSYNEQFF

d_gene: TRBD1
j_gene: TRBJ2-7
v_gene: TRBV29-1
abundance: many
CDR3nt: TGCAGCGTTGAGGACAGGGGGGGCTACGAGCAGTACTTC
CDR3aa: CSVEDRGGYEQYF

d_gene: NA
j_gene: TRBJ2-1
v_gene: TRBV29-1
abundance: many
CDR3nt: TGCAGCGTTCAGGGTGAGCAGTTCTTC
CDR3aa: CSVQGEQFF

d_gene: NA
j_gene: TRBJ2-7
v_gene: TRBV7-2
abundance: many
CDR3nt: TGTGCCAGCAGCCCCCTCAAGCGCCTAAGGGGCTCCTACGAGCAGTACTTC
CDR3aa: CASSPLKRLRGSYEQYF

d_gene: NA
j_gene: TRBJ2-6
v_gene: TRBV20-1
abundance: medium-sized
CDR3nt: TGCGCATACAAGGCCAGCTCTGGGGCCAACGTCCTGACTTTC
CDR3aa: CAYKASSGANVLTF

d_gene: NA
j_gene: TRBJ2-2
v_gene: TRBV6-2/TRBV6-3
abundance: few
CDR3nt: TGTGCCAGCAGTCACTGGGGGCGATGGACCGGGGAGCTGTTTTTT
CDR3aa: CASSHWGRWTGELFF

d_gene: NA
j_gene: TRBJ2-1
v_gene: TRBV7-2
abundance: many
CDR3nt: TGTGCCAGCAGCCGCTCGGGACTCACCTACAATGAGCAGTTCTTC
CDR3aa: CASSRSGLTYNEQFF

d_gene: NA
j_gene: TRBJ2-5
v_gene: TRBV7-2
abundance: medium-sized
CDR3nt: TGTGCCAGCAGCCCCTATAGCGGAATCCCCCGAGAGACCCAGTACTTC
CDR3aa: CASSPYSGIPRETQYF

d_gene: TRBD2
j_gene: TRBJ2-3
v_gene: TRBV5-1
abundance: medium-sized
CDR3nt: TGCGCCACAGGGACTAGTACAGATACGCAGTATTTT
CDR3aa: CATGTSTDTQYF

d_gene: NA
j_gene: TRBJ2-5
v_gene: TRBV20-1
abundance: many
CDR3nt: TGCAGTGCTAGTGGGGAGAATTCCGTGGGCCCCTTGACATCCCAGTACTTC
CDR3aa: CSASGENSVGPLTSQYF

d_gene: NA
j_gene: TRBJ2-7
v_gene: TRBV4-2
abundance: medium-sized
CDR3nt: TGTGCCAGCAGCCAAGATCCGGGTGGGACGGGCTCCTACGAGCAGTACTTC
CDR3aa: CASSQDPGGTGSYEQYF

d_gene: NA
j_gene: TRBJ2-3
v_gene: TRBV12-3/TRBV12-4
abundance: many
CDR3nt: TGTGCCAGCAGTCTCCCCTTGAACACAGATACGCAGTATTTT
CDR3aa: CASSLPLNTDTQYF

d_gene: NA
j_gene: TRBJ2-1
v_gene: TRBV19
abundance: many
CDR3nt: TGTGCTACCTCCCCGGAGAACTACAATGAGCAGTTCTTC
CDR3aa: CATSPENYNEQFF

d_gene: NA
j_gene: TRBJ2-7
v_gene: TRBV7-9
abundance: many
CDR3nt: TGTGCCAGCAGCCCCAGACAGGAGTTTAGCAACGAGCAGTACTTC
CDR3aa: CASSPRQEFSNEQYF

d_gene: NA
j_gene: TRBJ2-5
v_gene: TRBV7-2
abundance: many
CDR3nt: TGTGCCAGCAGGGCCCTAAGGGAGACCCAGTACTTC
CDR3aa: CASRALRETQYF

d_gene: TRBD1
j_gene: TRBJ1-6
v_gene: TRBV30
abundance: few
CDR3nt: TGTGCCTGGGGAGGGACAGGGGTCGGCTCACCCCTCCACTTT
CDR3aa: CAWGGTGVGSPLHF

d_gene: NA
j_gene: TRBJ1-1
v_gene: TRBV20-1
abundance: many
CDR3nt: TGCAGTGCTAGAGGGCGCCTCGGACGACAATTCGGAGGAGGCACTGAAGCTTTCTTT
CDR3aa: CSARGRLGRQFGGGTEAFF

d_gene: NA
j_gene: TRBJ1-4
v_gene: TRBV29-1
abundance: many
CDR3nt: TGCAGCATAAGTATCTCGGGGAGGGATGAAAAACTGTTTTTT
CDR3aa: CSISISGRDEKLFF

d_gene: NA
j_gene: TRBJ1-6
v_gene: TRBV4-2
abundance: many
CDR3nt: TGTGCCAGCAACCCAGACAGGTCGAATTCACCCCTCCACTTT
CDR3aa: CASNPDRSNSPLHF

d_gene: NA
j_gene: TRBJ1-2
v_gene: TRBV29-1
abundance: many
CDR3nt: TGCAGCGTTGAAGTTATAGGGGATTGGACTAACTATGGCTACACCTTC
CDR3aa: CSVEVIGDWTNYGYTF

d_gene: NA
j_gene: TRBJ1-1
v_gene: TRBV7-9
abundance: many
CDR3nt: TGTGCCAGCAGCTTAGGGACAGCGAACACTGAAGCTTTCTTT
CDR3aa: CASSLGTANTEAFF